This is a list of T cell receptor beta chains from one sample in a study of shared clonotypes between healthy human individuals. Sequencing used immunoSEQ multiplex PCR; TCRdb keeps in-frame clones, though not all of them. The sample contains 2 million to 2.5 million clones, just over 90% of which appear only once. Input material: naive CD4+ T cells from PBMCs. These receptors originate from a man younger than 35 in good health. Some clones in this sample may be carry-over from other donors' samples. Both conserved end residues are part of each CDR3. The D gene is left open where the match is weak. Clone size, where shown, is once, few, many, or a class for clones that have expanded.

length	D	V	J	size	DNA	CDR3
13	NA	TRBV14	TRBJ1-1	NA	TGTGCCAGCAGCCAAGAAGTAAGCACTGAAGCTTTCTTT	CASSQEVSTEAFF
14	NA	TRBV6-1	TRBJ2-1	NA	TGTGCCAGCAGTCAAAGGACTGGATACAATGAGCAGTTCTTC	CASSQRTGYNEQFF
16	NA	TRBV5-1	TRBJ2-7	NA	TGCGCCAGCAGCTTGGGACCTACGGCATACTCCTACGAGCAGTACTTC	CASSLGPTAYSYEQYF
17	NA	TRBV21-1	TRBJ1-1	NA	TGTGCCAGCAGCAAAGGGGAGGGGGGCAAGCTGAGCACTGAAGCTTTCTTT	CASSKGEGGKLSTEAFF
15	NA	TRBV30	TRBJ1-4	NA	TGTGCCTGGACCGGGACACCTGCAACTAATGAAAAACTGTTTTTT	CAWTGTPATNEKLFF
14	TRBD1	TRBV7-3	TRBJ2-7	NA	TGTGCCAGCAGCTTCGACAGGGGTGGGTACGAGCAGTACTTC	CASSFDRGGYEQYF
13	TRBD2	TRBV6-5	TRBJ2-1	once	TGTGCCAGCAAGGGACTATTCACGGTTGAGCAGTTCTTC	CASKGLFTVEQFF
15	NA	TRBV27	TRBJ2-4	NA	TGTGCCAGCAGGGGAGGCGCGGACTGGCTAAACATTCAGTACTTC	CASRGGADWLNIQYF
13	NA	TRBV29-1	TRBJ2-7	NA	TGCAGCGTCCGGGACCGCAGCTCCTACGAGCAGTACTTC	CSVRDRSSYEQYF
15	NA	TRBV2	TRBJ1-2	NA	TGTGCCAGCAGTGTTGGACCGATTATCACCCATGGCTACACCTTC	CASSVGPIITHGYTF
16	TRBD1	TRBV7-9	TRBJ2-6	NA	TGTGCCAGCAGCTTCGGGACAGGGGGCGGGGCCAACGTCCTGACTTTC	CASSFGTGGGANVLTF
16	TRBD1	TRBV7-9	TRBJ1-2	NA	TGTGCCAGCAGCTTATTGGCCAGGGGGTTTAACTATGGCTACACCTTC	CASSLLARGFNYGYTF
14	TRBD1	TRBV28	TRBJ2-7	once	TGTGCCAGCAGTTTTTCGACAGGGGCCTACGAGCAGTACTTC	CASSFSTGAYEQYF
16	NA	TRBV2	TRBJ2-6	NA	TGTGCCAGCTCTACAGGGCTAAGCTCTGGGGCCAACGTCCTGACTTTC	CASSTGLSSGANVLTF
12	TRBD1	TRBV10-2	TRBJ2-7	NA	TGCGCCAGCAGTGACCCCAGGGGGGAGCAGTACTTC	CASSDPRGEQYF